This TCR beta chain derives from a study of blood T cells in healthy people across ages. Whole-study findings and limits: Changes seen in expanded clonotypes were possibly confounded by donor CMV status left unknown.

The sample holds a few counts of this clonotype. Antigen: not known. All donors came from Russia, were Caucasian and healthy, and spanned ages roughly 6 to 95. Drawing of peripheral blood yielded roughly 9.3 milliliters from each donor. Isolated PBMCs totaled at least 6.5 million in each sample. V was pared by 7 bases and J by 0 bases, with 7 bases between. Germline V gene lookup returns CDR1 SQVTM and CDR2 ANQGSEA. The CDR3 sequence is 13 residues long. It was with a sample-barcoded 5' primer and a J-beta primer mix that a second PCR of roughly 6 to 12 cycles was run. Each CDR3 protein is one row after TCRdb ran MiXCR on the 5' RACE reads. The sample yields approximately 1.5 million distinct CDR3 sequences, roughly 43% seen once.

The receptor was isolated from a woman aged 18-29 years in good health. This rearrangement joins TRBV29-1 to TRBJ2-6; D not resolved. Sequenced: blood. Written as DNA, the CDR3 is TGCAGCGGCCGTGTCTCTGGGGCCAACGTCCTGACTTTC. Its protein is CSGRVSGANVLTF.